What follows is one TCR beta chain and its context. The same CDR3 arises from other DNA sequences in this sample as well. As processed by the authors: Estimation of nucleated cell counts was performed using reference gene primer amplification. Libraries were prepared by immunoSEQ multiplex PCR; TCRdb keeps only in-frame clonotypes and omits some of them. Clone size and V and J calls were adopted from that table, with D and trimming inferred from the DNA. The sample carries about 160,000 clones, around 80% recorded once. Trimming removed 1 base at V and 2 bases at J, with 5 bases between. The CDR3 length is 13 residues. The germline V gene has CDR1 LGHDT and CDR2 YNNKEL (reference sequence). These data are taken from a study of blood T cell repertoires in COVID-19. Study overall: The samples span acute and convalescent COVID-19 from the United States, Italy and Spain.

Individuals aged roughly 18 to 95 years were recruited from about two dozen US areas. Self-reported history from a screening survey and questionnaire set each donor's cohort. The chain is built from TRBV3-1 (or the pseudogene TRBV3-2) and TRBJ1-2, with unresolved D. This TCR was sampled from a woman aged 55-69 years who had recovered from COVID-19. Material: PBMCs or T cells enriched from blood (not recorded which). The CDR3 reads CASSQVGNYGYTF. In nucleotides, the CDR3 is TGTGCCAGCAGCCAAGTCGGGAACTATGGCTACACCTTC.